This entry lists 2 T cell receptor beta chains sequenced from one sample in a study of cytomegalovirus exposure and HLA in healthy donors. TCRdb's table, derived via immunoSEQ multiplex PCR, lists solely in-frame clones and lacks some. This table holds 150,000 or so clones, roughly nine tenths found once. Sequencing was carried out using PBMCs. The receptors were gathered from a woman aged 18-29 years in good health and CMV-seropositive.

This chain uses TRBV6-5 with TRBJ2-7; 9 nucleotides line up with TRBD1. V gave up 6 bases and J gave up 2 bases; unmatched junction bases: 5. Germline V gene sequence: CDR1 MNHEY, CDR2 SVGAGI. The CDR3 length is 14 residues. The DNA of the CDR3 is TGTGCCAGCAGACCCCGACAGGGGGCCTACGAGCAGTACTTC. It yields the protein CASRPRQGAYEQYF.

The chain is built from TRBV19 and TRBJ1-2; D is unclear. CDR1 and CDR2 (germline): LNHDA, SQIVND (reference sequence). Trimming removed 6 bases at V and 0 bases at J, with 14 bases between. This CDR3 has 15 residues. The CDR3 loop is CASRSDSLANYGYTF. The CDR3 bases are TGTGCCAGTAGGTCGGATAGCTTAGCTAACTATGGCTACACCTTC.